The present entry profiles one T cell receptor (beta chain) with its context. Its target antigen remains unknown. There are no base qualities to consult, and no much larger clone falls within one base. From each donor, a single peripheral blood sample of about 100 mL on average was drawn into heparinised tubes. A BD FACSAria II and a panel including CD45RO, CCR7, CD25, CD127, CD95 and CD27 were used to sort naive, central memory, regulatory and stem cell-like memory CD4+ T cells. Every sorted population had a purity above 95%. Right away, PBMCs were isolated by Lymphoprep density gradient centrifugation and were stained directly, with no culture step. So that batch effects would be minimized, each experiment stained and sorted samples in pairs, pairing one healthy donor with one patient. The data belong to a study of beta chain features in type 1 diabetes listed by TCRdb under 2018. The study in broad terms: Patients and healthy donors did not differ in mean age, gender distribution, total cell number or subset yield. A total of 85 million to 140 million sorted cells were examined across all samples, and a strong correlation was observed between cell number per subset and RNA yield. In the study, recently diagnosed type 1 diabetes patients and matched healthy donors were compared on the TCRB repertoires of their sorted circulating CD4+ T cell subsets. Naive and central memory subsets were obtained from all 30 or so donors, but regulatory and stem cell-like memory subsets were isolated from only 8 patients and about 8 healthy donors. Points the paper makes about the study in general: At VDJ recombination sites, type 1 diabetes patients had fewer insertions and more deleted nucleotides, which implies abnormalities in thymic rearrangement. Because small numbers of individuals were included in the HLA sub-analyses, any influence of HLA type on TCRB rearrangement was left unresolved. Sequencing cDNA rather than genomic DNA could over-represent highly expressing activated cells, although activation and CD3 levels did not differ between groups. Naive, central memory and regulatory TCRB repertoires appeared to be more similar among patients than among healthy donors. Shorter templates might have been favored by PCR, but patient and control samples were amplified and corrected together, so both groups would have been affected equally by any skew. In all four CD4+ subsets, TCRB CDR3 length was moderately but significantly shorter in type 1 diabetes patients.

The CDR3 starts with the cysteine, ends with the phenylalanine, and has 14 residues. The read is trimmed to its CDR3 DNA, 42 bases read in frame from base 1. Based on the germline V gene (reference sequence), the CDR1 and CDR2 sequences are GTSNPN and SVGIG. Trimmed from V: 5 bases; trimmed from J: 8 bases; junction bases lacking a gene match: 11. The High Capacity cDNA Reverse Transcription Kit was used to reverse transcribe all of the isolated RNA, meaning that expressed TCRB transcripts were what got sequenced. Deep immunoSEQ sequencing was performed on naive, central memory and regulatory T cell samples, with an average of roughly 3.6 million total reads per sample. After sorted cells were lysed in RLT buffer, RNA was extracted with DNase-treated RNeasy Micro or Mini kits, with the choice depending on cell number. Each cell subset was processed on its own to prevent cross-contamination, while patient and healthy donor samples were processed together. The immunoSEQ multiplex PCR was used to amplify TCRB sequences from cDNA, generating 87-bp fragments that spanned the CDR3 region. The amplicons were sequenced using the Illumina HiSeq platform. The original methods were these. Synthetic template baselines were used to correct PCR bias computationally, reads within Hamming distance 2 were collapsed, and singletons that could not be merged were discarded. Reads were aligned to IMGT to assign V, D and J genes, CDR3 length, and insertions or deletions at six rearrangement sites. Clonotype counts were normalized to sorted cell number within each subset before computing true diversity and Gini coefficients with the tcR R package. Repertoire sharing was quantified using the overlap coefficient calculated on TCRB nucleotide sequences. Sourced from immuneACCESS, this table was stored by TCRdb with only in-frame sequences that have V and J called. A share of the clones is absent; for the studies checked, an unresolved V gene accounts for under half, and the remainder has no known explanation. V and J calls and clone size are copied from that table; D and trimming were computed from the DNA. The sample has 130,000 or so clones on record, approximately 10% of them singletons. The ten top clones hold about 0.7% of the sample.

This chain is built from TRBV30 and TRBJ1-4; 7 junctional bases match TRBD1. The receptor was isolated from a man under 40 with type 1 diabetes. The sequenced sample was central memory CD4+ T cells from blood. The CDR3 protein sequence reads: CAWLRQGKREKLFF. The DNA sequence is given as TGTGCCTGGCTCCGACAGGGTAAAAGGGAAAAACTGTTTTTT.